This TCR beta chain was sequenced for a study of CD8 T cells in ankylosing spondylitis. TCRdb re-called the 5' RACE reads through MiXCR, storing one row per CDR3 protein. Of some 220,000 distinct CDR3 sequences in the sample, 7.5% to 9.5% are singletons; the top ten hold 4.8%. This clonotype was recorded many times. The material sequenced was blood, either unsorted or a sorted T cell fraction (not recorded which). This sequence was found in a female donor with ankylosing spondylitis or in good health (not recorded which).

CDR3 in amino acids: CSQGSRAKNIQYF. The CDR3 nucleotides read TGCAGTCAGGGGTCCCGGGCCAAAAACATTCAGTACTTC. The V call is TRBV20-1, the J call TRBJ2-4, with a possible D match to TRBD1 (6 bases). Germline V CDR1 and CDR2: DFQATT, SNEGSKA (reference sequence). This CDR3 comprises 13 residues. Trimming cost V 8 bases and J 1 base, with 12 bases left between them.